These T cell receptor beta chains were read from a single sample in a study of T cells after yellow fever vaccination. One entry per CDR3 protein results from TCRdb running MiXCR on the 5' RACE reads. The sample consists of 150,000 or so distinct CDR3 sequences, almost 7% of them appearing once. Material: CD4+ T cells sorted from PBMCs, obtained about 5 days after the first yellow fever vaccination. The source of these receptors is a man aged 18-30 years who received the YFV17D yellow fever vaccine. CDR3s include the opening cysteine and the closing phenylalanine or tryptophan. A D gene is named only where the DNA matches it firmly. Clone sizes are given selectively: once, few, many, or a class where the clone is expanded.

d_call clone_size j_call v_call cdr3_aa cdr3_nt
- many TRBJ2-5 TRBV4-3 CASSQVVGRGETQYF TGCGCCAGCAGCCAAGTAGTGGGGAGAGGGGAGACCCAGTACTTC
- few TRBJ2-6 TRBV2 CASRTGSSGANVLTF TGTGCCAGCAGAACAGGATCCTCTGGGGCCAACGTCCTGACTTTC
- few TRBJ1-1 TRBV7-6 CASRGVEGAPGNTEAFF TGTGCCAGCAGGGGCGTTGAAGGGGCGCCCGGTAACACTGAAGCTTTCTTT
- many TRBJ2-7 TRBV29-1 CSVLDTSNYEQYF TGCAGCGTGCTGGACACCTCAAACTACGAGCAGTACTTC
TRBD2 many TRBJ2-7 TRBV2 CASSRTSGSYEQYF TGTGCCAGCAGCCGGACTAGCGGCTCCTACGAGCAGTACTTC
- many TRBJ1-2 TRBV20-1 CSATTDNYGYTF TGCAGTGCTACGACAGATAACTATGGCTACACCTTC
- many TRBJ2-1 TRBV7-3 CASSPGTSDEQFF TGTGCCAGCAGTCCTGGGACGTCGGATGAGCAGTTCTTC
- few TRBJ1-4 TRBV27 CASSSGREKLFF TGTGCCAGCAGTTCAGGTCGTGAGAAACTGTTTTTT
TRBD1 - TRBJ1-5 TRBV5-5 CASSLTGGLSQPQHF TGTGCCAGCAGCTTAACAGGGGGCCTATCTCAGCCCCAGCATTTT
TRBD1 many TRBJ2-1 TRBV5-1 CASSRGQGVYNEQFF TGCGCCAGCAGCCGTGGACAGGGGGTGTACAATGAGCAGTTCTTC
- few TRBJ1-1 TRBV7-9 CASKSQMNTEAFF TGTGCCAGCAAATCCCAAATGAACACTGAAGCTTTCTTT